This passage covers 27 T cell receptor beta chains from one sample sequenced in a study of identical twins. Via MiXCR, TCRdb re-called the 5' RACE reads, giving one row per CDR3 protein. Of 500,000 or so distinct CDR3 sequences listed, about 13% are singletons. These data are also associated with another study on yellow fever vaccine responses in identical twins.

The specimen was CD4+ T cells sorted from blood. All receptors come from a woman aged 18-29 years in good health.

This chain uses TRBV9 with TRBJ1-5; D not certain. CDR3 size: 13 residues. Germline V CDR1 and CDR2: SGDLS, YYNGEE. The ends were cut back, 0 bases at V and 4 bases at J, with 5 bases in the middle. CDR3 residues: CASSVAANQPQHF. As DNA, the CDR3 is TGTGCCAGCAGCGTAGCGGCAAATCAGCCCCAGCATTTT.

The chain joins TRBV25-1 to TRBJ1-1, with a tentative D call TRBD1 (6 bases). V was trimmed by 2 bases and J by 6 bases, leaving 13 bases between them. There are 14 residues in the CDR3. Per germline, CDR1 MGHDK and CDR2 SYGVNS. The CDR3 loop is CASSERTGSAEAFF. The CDR3 bases are TGTGCCAGCAGTGAAAGAACAGGGAGCGCTGAAGCTTTCTTT.

This clonotype was detected many times. V and J are TRBV4-3 and TRBJ2-7; a possible D gene is TRBD1 (5 bases). CDR3 length: 14 residues. In germline, CDR1 is LGHNA, CDR2 YSLEER. V was shortened by 3 bases and J by 5 bases, with 14 bases between the two germline ends. The CDR3 nucleotides read TGCGCCAGCAGCCAGGACAACGGTCTGGACGAGCAGTACTTC. Translated: CASSQDNGLDEQYF.

This clonotype has just a few counts. The CDR3 region is CASSLGDRVNQPQHF. CDR3 sequence (DNA): TGCGCCAGCAGCTTGGGGGACAGGGTCAATCAGCCCCAGCATTTT. This rearrangement joins TRBV5-1 to TRBJ1-5; 9 bases fit TRBD1. CDR3 length: 15 residues. Germline V gene lookup returns CDR1 SGHRS and CDR2 YFSETQ. The trim removed 0 bases at V and 3 bases at J, leaving 1 base unmatched.

This clonotype was found a few times. V gene TRBV4-3 combines with J gene TRBJ2-5; the match to TRBD2 covers 8 bases. Trimming removed 1 base from V and 5 bases from J; junction bases left unmatched: 6. From germline, CDR1 is LGHNA and CDR2 YSLEER. This CDR3 contains 15 residues. The CDR3 is CASSQGLATGETQYF. The DNA of the CDR3 is TGCGCCAGCAGCCAAGGACTAGCGACGGGGGAGACCCAGTACTTC.

The table lists this clonotype with a few counts. The V gene is TRBV9, the J gene TRBJ2-2; TRBD1 agrees at 7 bases. Looked up from germline, CDR1 is SGDLS and CDR2 is YYNGEE. The V and J ends lost 4 bases and 1 base, in that order; junction bases with no gene match: 7. The CDR3 is 16 residues long. The CDR3 here is CASSRRQGVNTGELFF. The CDR3 DNA follows: TGTGCCAGCAGCAGGCGACAGGGCGTGAACACCGGGGAGCTGTTTTTT.

This clonotype was observed many times. The rearrangement links TRBV2 to TRBJ2-1; TRBD2 aligns across 10 bases. In germline, CDR1 is SNHLY, CDR2 FYNNEI. The trim removed 9 bases at V and 2 bases at J, leaving 10 bases unmatched. The CDR3 extends over 16 amino acids. The CDR3 reads CARRTGLAKTYNEQFF. CDR3 DNA sequence: TGTGCCAGGAGAACGGGACTAGCGAAGACCTACAATGAGCAGTTCTTC. Variable domain in full (rest from reference TRBV2 and TRBJ2-1): EPEVTQTPSHQVTQMGQEVILRCVPISNHLYFYWYRQILGQKVEFLVSFYNNEISEKSEIFDDQFSVERPDGSNFTLKIRSTKLEDSAMYFCARRTGLAKTYNEQFFGPGTRLTVL.

The V gene is TRBV6-5, the J gene TRBJ1-2; perhaps TRBD1 as D (5 bases). The CDR3 consists of 12 residues. The germline V gene encodes CDR1 MNHEY and CDR2 SVGAGI. V was clipped by 7 bases and J by 8 bases, with 14 bases between them. CDR3 sequence: CASTGGLRGYTF. The CDR3 nucleotides are TGTGCCAGCACGGGGGGACTGAGGGGCTACACCTTC.

The V and J genes are TRBV27 and TRBJ2-1; D remains ambiguous. CDR3 length: 13 residues. V shed 2 bases and J shed 15 bases, with 17 bases lying between them. Per germline, CDR1 MNHEY and CDR2 SMNVEV (reference sequence). The CDR3 nucleotides are TGTGCCAGCAGTTTACGTCCGGACCGCCAGCCGTTCTTC. Translating it yields CASSLRPDRQPFF.

Only a few counts were recorded for this clonotype. V is TRBV7-2 and J is TRBJ2-7; D may be TRBD1 (6 bases). The V gene lost 1 base and the J gene lost 6 bases, with 19 bases spanning the gap. The CDR3 is made up of 16 amino acids. Germline loops: CDR1 SGHTA, CDR2 FQGNSA. The CDR3 DNA follows: TGTGCCAGCAGCTTAGGGAACAGGGTGCCCCTATCCGAGCAGTACTTC. This sequence encodes CASSLGNRVPLSEQYF.

Only a few counts were recorded for this clonotype. V gene TRBV20-1 combines with J gene TRBJ2-4; 8 bases are shared with TRBD2. Germline-derived CDR1 and CDR2 are DFQATT and SNEGSKA (reference sequence). CDR3 length: 12 residues. The DNA for the CDR3 is TGCGCCCCCGGGGGGGTCAAAAACATTCAGTACTTC. Encoded protein: CAPGGVKNIQYF.

The V call is TRBV20-1, the J call TRBJ2-7; 7 bases agree with TRBD2. This CDR3 has 13 residues. V lost 6 bases and J lost 3; bases outside the gene matches: 8. Germline V CDR1 and CDR2: DFQATT, SNEGSKA (reference sequence). The CDR3 is CSAGRGGDYEQYF. In DNA form, the CDR3 reads TGCAGTGCGGGGCGCGGGGGAGACTACGAGCAGTACTTC.

This clonotype was detected a few times. The chain links TRBV5-1 to TRBJ1-4; 8 nucleotides agree with TRBD1. The ends lost 5 bases at V and 7 bases at J; junction bases unmatched: 13. The V gene's germline CDR1 is SGHRS and CDR2 YFSETQ. The length of the CDR3 is 16 residues. Here the CDR3 DNA reads TGCGCCAGCAGTCCGGGACAGGCCAAGGGAGGTGAAAAACTGTTTTTT. It codes for CASSPGQAKGGEKLFF.

This clonotype was recorded many times. The chain is built from TRBV20-1 and TRBJ2-1, with no clear D. The germline CDR1 and CDR2 sequences are DFQATT and SNEGSKA (reference sequence). V was pared by 5 bases and J by 1 base, with 21 bases between. The CDR3 runs 17 residues. CDR3 region: CSALMARLTRSYNEQFF. The CDR3, as DNA: TGCAGTGCTCTCATGGCTAGGCTTACCAGGTCCTACAATGAGCAGTTCTTC.

This clonotype has just a few counts. The V gene is TRBV25-1, the J gene TRBJ1-6; unclear D gene. CDR3 length: 15 amino acids. V shed 4 bases and J shed 0 bases, with 7 bases lying between them. From germline, CDR1 is MGHDK and CDR2 SYGVNS. The CDR3 sequence: CASSVGSSYNSPLHF. The CDR3, as DNA: TGTGCCAGCAGTGTGGGTAGCTCCTATAATTCACCCCTCCACTTT.

The rearrangement uses TRBV6-1 and TRBJ1-2, with 9 bases lining up with TRBD1. CDR3 length: 16 residues. Germline assignment: CDR1 MNHNS and CDR2 SASEGT. Trimming took 6 bases from V and 2 from J; bases not matched to a gene: 10. The CDR3 sequence is CASRDPGQGLNYGYTF. The CDR3 nucleotides are TGTGCCAGCAGAGACCCGGGACAGGGACTCAACTATGGCTACACCTTC.

This chain connects TRBV20-1 to TRBJ2-7, with TRBD1 as a possible D gene (6 bases). Germline loops: CDR1 DFQATT, CDR2 SNEGSKA (reference sequence). V lost 4 bases and J 4 bases, leaving 14 bases between the germline ends. The CDR3 extends over 13 amino acids. CDR3 nucleotides: TGCAGTGCTAATACAGGGTTAGGGTACGAGCAGTACTTC. It translates to CSANTGLGYEQYF.

This clonotype was detected a few times. The V and J genes are TRBV9 and TRBJ2-7; D unresolved. This CDR3 contains 13 residues. Germline V gives CDR1 SGDLS, CDR2 YYNGEE. V was trimmed by 0 bases and J by 3 bases, leaving 7 bases between them. The CDR3 loop is CASSVAVGYEQYF. CDR3 nucleotides: TGTGCCAGCAGCGTAGCCGTTGGCTACGAGCAGTACTTC. The variable domain in full, completed from reference TRBV9 and TRBJ2-7, reads DSGVTQTPKHLITATGQRVTLRCSPRSGDLSVYWYQQSLDQGLQFLIQYYNGEERAKGNILERFSAQQFPDLHSELNLSSLELGDSALYFCASSVAVGYEQYFGPGTRLTVT.

V is TRBV12-3 or TRBV12-4 and J is TRBJ2-1; tentatively, D is TRBD1 (6 bases). Trimming pared 2 bases from V and 8 bases from J, leaving 10 bases between. The CDR3 runs to 13 residues. In DNA, the CDR3 is TGTGCCAGCAGTTTACTTCAGGGGTATGAGCAGTTCTTC. Translated: CASSLLQGYEQFF.

The V and J genes are TRBV15 and TRBJ1-2, with D possibly matching TRBD1 (6 bases). CDR3 length: 13 amino acids. With 5 bases removed from V and 5 bases from J, the gap between germline ends came to 12 bases. Germline-derived CDR1 and CDR2 are LNHNV and YYDKDF (reference sequence). CDR3 in amino acids: CATSGGQKYGYTF. The CDR3 DNA reads TGTGCCACCAGCGGCGGACAGAAATATGGCTACACCTTC.

This clonotype was picked up many times. This sequence joins TRBV11-2 and TRBJ2-1; D remains unclear. Trimming removed 2 bases from V and 1 base from J, with 6 bases in between. The CDR3 totals 14 residues. Per germline, CDR1 SGHAT and CDR2 FQNNGV. This CDR3 is CASSLLTSYNEQFF. The CDR3 nucleotides read TGTGCCAGCAGCTTATTAACTTCCTACAATGAGCAGTTCTTC. Together with reference TRBV11-2 and TRBJ2-1, the CDR3 gives the full variable domain: EAGVAQSPRYKIIEKRQSVAFWCNPISGHATLYWYQQILGQGPKLLIQFQNNGVVDDSQLPKDRFSAERLKGVDSTLKIQPAKLEDSAVYLCASSLLTSYNEQFFGPGTRLTVL.

The chain employs TRBV7-2 and TRBJ1-2; unclear D gene. CDR3 length: 13 amino acids. V dropped 2 bases and J dropped 5 bases, with 9 bases sitting between them. CDR1 is SGHTA, CDR2 FQGNSA, per germline. CDR3 sequence (DNA): TGTGCCAGCAGCTTATTGGCAGAATATGGCTACACCTTC. As protein: CASSLLAEYGYTF.

Many counts were recorded for this clonotype. The chain couples TRBV12-3 or TRBV12-4 to TRBJ2-5, with D possibly being TRBD1 (5 bases). The CDR3 has 11 amino acids. V was cut by 9 bases and J by 5 bases, with 10 bases left in between. CDR3 nucleotide sequence: TGTGCCAGTACCCCAGGGGAGACCCAGTACTTC. This sequence encodes CASTPGETQYF.

The rearrangement links TRBV28 to TRBJ2-5; the D gene could be TRBD1 or TRBD2 (7 bases each). CDR3 length equals 16 residues. The germline V gene has CDR1 MDHEN and CDR2 SYDVKM. V gave up 2 bases and J gave up 4 bases, with 17 bases separating them. Here the CDR3 reads CASSLGGAGGAETQYF. CDR3 DNA: TGTGCCAGCAGTTTAGGCGGGGCAGGGGGGGCAGAGACCCAGTACTTC. The entire variable domain, with the rest obtained from reference TRBV28 and TRBJ2-5, is as follows: DVKVTQSSRYLVKRTGEKVFLECVQDMDHENMFWYRQDPGLGLRLIYFSYDVKMKEKGDIPEGYSVSREKKERFSLILESASTNQTSMYLCASSLGGAGGAETQYFGPGTRLLVL.

This clonotype has ten or more counts. The chain couples TRBV29-1 to TRBJ1-2, with D possibly being TRBD1 (5 bases). CDR1 is SQVTM, CDR2 ANQGSEA, per germline. This CDR3 comprises 11 residues. The V gene lost 6 bases and the J gene lost 8 bases, with 13 bases spanning the gap. DNA for the CDR3: TGCAGCGTCCGTGAGGGGTACGGCTACACCTTC. The encoded protein is CSVREGYGYTF.

This clonotype has a count of ten or more. V is TRBV12-3 or TRBV12-4 and J is TRBJ2-7, with 8 bases fitting TRBD1. CDR3 length equals 15 residues. V lost 6 bases, J lost 3 bases, and 10 bases stayed unmatched. This CDR3 reads CASSRSGGVSYEQYF. CDR3 coding DNA: TGTGCCAGCAGCCGATCAGGGGGCGTAAGCTACGAGCAGTACTTC.

The chain couples TRBV2 to TRBJ1-1; D unresolved. The V end was cut by 8 bases, the J end by 0 bases, with 13 bases between. Germline CDR1 SNHLY, CDR2 FYNNEI. The CDR3 is 14 amino acids. The CDR3 nucleotides are TGTGCCAGCTCGAGGGTTCGCATGAACACTGAAGCTTTCTTT. Protein product: CASSRVRMNTEAFF.